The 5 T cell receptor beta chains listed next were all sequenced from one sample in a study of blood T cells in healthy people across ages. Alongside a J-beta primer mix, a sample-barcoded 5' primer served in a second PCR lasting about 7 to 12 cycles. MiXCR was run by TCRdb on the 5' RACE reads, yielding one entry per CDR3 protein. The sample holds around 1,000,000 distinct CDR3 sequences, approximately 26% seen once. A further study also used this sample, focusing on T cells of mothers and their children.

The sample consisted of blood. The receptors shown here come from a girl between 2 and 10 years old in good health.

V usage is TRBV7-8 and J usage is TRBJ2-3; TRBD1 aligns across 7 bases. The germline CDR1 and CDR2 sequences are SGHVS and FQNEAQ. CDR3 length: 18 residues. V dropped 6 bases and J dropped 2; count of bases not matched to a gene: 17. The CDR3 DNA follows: TGTGCCAGCAGTCCAGTCCGGACAGGCCCCGTTCTCACAGATACGCAGTATTTT. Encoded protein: CASSPVRTGPVLTDTQYF.

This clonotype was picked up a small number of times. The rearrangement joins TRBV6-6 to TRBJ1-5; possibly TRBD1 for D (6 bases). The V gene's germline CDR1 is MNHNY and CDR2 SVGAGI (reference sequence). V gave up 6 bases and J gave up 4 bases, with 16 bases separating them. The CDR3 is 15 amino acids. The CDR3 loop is CASRGHRVANQPQHF. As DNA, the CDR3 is TGTGCCAGCAGGGGACACAGGGTCGCAAATCAGCCCCAGCATTTT.

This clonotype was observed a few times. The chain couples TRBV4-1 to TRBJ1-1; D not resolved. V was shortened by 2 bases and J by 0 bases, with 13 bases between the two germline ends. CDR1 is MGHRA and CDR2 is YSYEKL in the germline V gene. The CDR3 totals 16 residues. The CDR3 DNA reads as TGCGCCAGCAGCCAAAAGCCGGGCACCATGAACACTGAAGCTTTCTTT. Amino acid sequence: CASSQKPGTMNTEAFF.

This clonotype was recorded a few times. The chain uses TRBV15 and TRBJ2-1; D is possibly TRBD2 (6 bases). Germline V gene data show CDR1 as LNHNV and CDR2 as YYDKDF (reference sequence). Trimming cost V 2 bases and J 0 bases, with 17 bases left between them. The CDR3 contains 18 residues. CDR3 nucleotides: TGTGCCACCAGCAGACTTACTTCGGCGGGGAGCTCCTACAATGAGCAGTTCTTC. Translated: CATSRLTSAGSSYNEQFF.

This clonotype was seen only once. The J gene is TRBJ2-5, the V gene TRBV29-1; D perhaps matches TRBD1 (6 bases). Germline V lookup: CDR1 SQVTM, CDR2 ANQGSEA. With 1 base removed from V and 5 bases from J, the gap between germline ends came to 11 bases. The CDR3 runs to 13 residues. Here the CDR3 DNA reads TGCAGCGTTGAAGTGTCCCAGGGGGAGACCCAGTACTTC. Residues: CSVEVSQGETQYF.